Presented here are 21 T cell receptor beta chains from one specimen sequenced in a study of blood T cells in healthy people across ages. A second about 6 to 12 cycle PCR used barcoded and J-beta primers. MiXCR, run by TCRdb on the 5' RACE reads, gives a single entry per CDR3 protein. The sample holds roughly 650,000 distinct CDR3 sequences, less than 40% seen once. Specimen: blood. These receptors were collected from a woman aged 80 or over in good health.

This clonotype was observed a few times. This could be a read error, since a much larger clone is one nucleotide away. The rearrangement joins TRBV29-1 to TRBJ2-1, with TRBD1 matching 7 bases. V shed 7 bases and J 6 bases; nucleotides not matched to a gene: 3. CDR3 length: 11 amino acids. Germline V CDR1 and CDR2: SQVTM, ANQGSEA. The CDR3 nucleotides read TGCAGCGCGGCAGGGGGCAATGAGCAGTTCTTC. This codes for CSAAGGNEQFF.

V gene TRBV6-5 combines with J gene TRBJ1-5, with D unresolved. The germline gives CDR1 MNHEY, CDR2 SVGAGI. Trimming cost V 0 bases and J 6 bases, with 6 bases left between them. The CDR3 runs to 13 residues. CDR3 sequence: CASSYSKGQPQHF. CDR3 DNA sequence: TGTGCCAGCAGTTACTCCAAGGGTCAGCCCCAGCATTTT.

About this clonotype itself: A much larger clone is a single base away; this may be a read error. The chain links TRBV5-1 to TRBJ2-3, with D perhaps matching TRBD1 (6 bases). The CDR3 sequence is 16 residues long. Looked up from germline, CDR1 is SGHRS and CDR2 is YFSETQ. The CDR3 nucleotides read TGCGCCAGCAGCCCCGGACAGACCGCTAGCACAGATATGCAGTATTTT. Its protein product is CASSPGQTASTDMQYF.

This clonotype appeared many times. The chain links TRBV5-1 to TRBJ2-7; D may be TRBD1 or TRBD2 (5 bases each). The germline CDR1 and CDR2 sequences are SGHRS and YFSETQ. The CDR3 runs 13 residues. The ends were cut back, 3 bases at V and 0 bases at J, with 7 bases in the middle. CDR3 coding DNA: TGCGCCAGCAGCTCGGGGACCTCCTACGAGCAGTACTTC. Residues: CASSSGTSYEQYF.

This clonotype was counted at least ten times. J is TRBJ2-1 and V is TRBV10-3; TRBD1 matches 11 bases. The CDR3 covers 14 residues. Unmatched junction bases numbered 6, after V lost 6 bases and J lost 8 bases. CDR1 and CDR2 (germline): ENHRY, SYGVKD. Here the CDR3 DNA reads TGTGCCATCAGCCGGGGACAGGGGGTCGATGAGCAGTTCTTC. Translated, it gives CAISRGQGVDEQFF.

The chain couples TRBV30 to TRBJ2-1, with 12 bases matching TRBD2. Looked up from germline, CDR1 is GTSNPN and CDR2 is SVGIG (reference sequence). The CDR3 sequence is 15 residues long. The trim removed 4 bases at V and 8 bases at J, leaving 9 bases unmatched. CDR3 region: CAWTEGTSGSHEQFF. The CDR3 region has the DNA TGTGCCTGGACCGAAGGGACTAGCGGGTCCCATGAGCAGTTCTTC.

This clonotype was picked up a small number of times. One base away lies a much larger clone, so this may be a sequencing read error. V and J are TRBV12-3 or TRBV12-4 and TRBJ2-3; maybe TRBD2 (5 bases). Trimming took 7 bases from V and 2 from J, leaving 16 bases between them. This CDR3 contains 15 residues. This chain's CDR3 is CASIPRAVVTDTQYF. CDR3 sequence (DNA): TGTGCCAGCATCCCGAGGGCGGTGGTCACAGATACGCAGTATTTT.

This clonotype was found many times. The genes are TRBV12-5 and TRBJ2-5, with 9 bases lining up with TRBD1. This CDR3 comprises 17 residues. Germline assignment: CDR1 LGHNT and CDR2 FRNRAP. V lost 0 bases to trimming and J lost 2 bases; unmatched junction nucleotides: 7. DNA of the CDR3: TGTGCTAGTGGTTTGGTAACCGGGACAGGGTTGCAAGAGACCCAGTACTTC. Translated, it gives CASGLVTGTGLQETQYF.

At least ten counts were recorded for this clonotype. V gene TRBV5-1 combines with J gene TRBJ1-2; 8 bases map to TRBD1. The V segment lost 4 bases and the J segment 3 bases; nucleotides outside the gene matches: 5. The CDR3 extends over 14 amino acids. Germline V gene data show CDR1 as SGHRS and CDR2 as YFSETQ. CDR3 sequence: CASSAQGADYGYTF. DNA for the CDR3: TGCGCCAGCAGCGCGCAGGGGGCGGACTATGGCTACACCTTC.

This clonotype was detected ten times or more. This chain joins TRBV7-8 and TRBJ1-5; D ambiguous. CDR1 SGHVS and CDR2 FQNEAQ come from the germline V gene. Trimming pared 0 bases from V and 3 bases from J, leaving 9 bases between. The CDR3 is 15 amino acids. The CDR3 DNA reads TGTGCCAGCAGCTTAGCAGGGTATCCCAATCAGCCCCAGCATTTT. The encoded protein is CASSLAGYPNQPQHF.

The chain combines TRBV29-1 with TRBJ2-1; D gene ambiguous. V was shortened by 7 bases and J by 6 bases, with 13 bases between the two germline ends. From germline, CDR1 is SQVTM and CDR2 ANQGSEA. This CDR3 has 12 amino acids. The CDR3: CSAGSTRNEQFF. In DNA, the CDR3 is TGCAGCGCCGGCTCGACCCGCAATGAGCAGTTCTTC.

To note about this clonotype: At one end, the junction sequence differs from germline, possibly due to a read error. The chain links TRBV7-9 to TRBJ1-6; TRBD1 matches at 8 bases. CDR3 length: 14 amino acids. Germline V gives CDR1 SEHNR, CDR2 FQNEAQ (reference sequence). The CDR3 sequence: CAGSLTGENSPLHF. CDR3 nucleotides: TGTGCCGGCAGCCTGACAGGGGAGAATTCACCCCTCCACTTT.

This clonotype showed up just a few times. The chain couples TRBV4-3 to TRBJ1-2; tentatively, D is TRBD1 (6 bases). There are 18 residues in the CDR3. The germline gives CDR1 LGHNA, CDR2 YSLEER. V lost 0 bases and J 0 bases, leaving 17 bases between the germline ends. The CDR3, as DNA: TGCGCCAGCAGCCAAGACGAACAGGGCGCGAGAGCTAACTATGGCTACACCTTC. This sequence encodes CASSQDEQGARANYGYTF.

The rearrangement joins TRBV7-9 to TRBJ2-6; D may match TRBD1 or TRBD2 (6 bases each). V lost 8 bases and J lost 0, with 23 bases in between. From germline, CDR1 is SEHNR and CDR2 FQNEAQ (reference sequence). This CDR3 spans 19 amino acids. The CDR3 DNA sequence: TGTGCCAGCGGTGGTCAAGTCTCGGGGGCGAGCTCTGGGGCCAACGTCCTGACTTTC. This encodes CASGGQVSGASSGANVLTF.

This clonotype was seen only a few times. J is TRBJ1-1 and V is TRBV3-1; TRBD1 is a possible D gene (5 bases). The CDR3 extends over 13 amino acids. CDR1 and CDR2 from the germline V gene are LGHDT and YNNKEL (reference sequence). The V end lost 3 bases, the J end lost 3 bases, and 8 bases lay between the germline ends. CDR3 in DNA: TGTGCCAGCAGCCACGGGGGTTACACTGAAGCTTTCTTT. Translated, it gives CASSHGGYTEAFF.

This rearrangement joins TRBV6-5 to TRBJ1-2, with D maybe TRBD1 (6 bases). Germline V gives CDR1 MNHEY, CDR2 SVGAGI. The CDR3 has 14 residues. Trimming pared 2 bases from V and 6 bases from J, leaving 13 bases between. DNA of the CDR3: TGTGCCAGCAGTTACAGGGGGTCCCCCCATGGCTACACCTTC. Translation: CASSYRGSPHGYTF.

In regard to this clonotype: A much larger clone lies a single base off, so this may be a read error. The rearrangement uses TRBV5-5 and TRBJ2-1, with D tentatively TRBD1 (6 bases). Trimming left V 3 bases short and J 4 bases short, with 11 bases between. This CDR3 comprises 14 residues. Germline CDR1 and CDR2: SGHKS and YYEKEE (reference sequence). CDR3 nucleotide sequence: TGTGCCAGCAGCTGTGGGGGCGGGTACAATGAGCAGTTCTTC. It yields the protein CASSCGGGYNEQFF.

This clonotype was seen at least ten times. The chain employs TRBV7-2 and TRBJ2-3, with 9 bases identical to TRBD2. This CDR3 contains 20 residues. The germline V gene has CDR1 SGHTA and CDR2 FQGNSA. Trimming removed 1 base from V and 3 bases from J; junction bases left unmatched: 17. Here the CDR3 DNA reads TGTGCCAGCAGCTTAGTTGCGGGGCGGGAGGGGCCCCTGCGGACAGATACGCAGTATTTT. It yields the protein CASSLVAGREGPLRTDTQYF.

This clonotype was seen repeatedly, ten times or more. The V gene is TRBV24-1, the J gene TRBJ1-1; the D is unclear. CDR3 size: 12 residues. Germline V gives CDR1 KGHDR, CDR2 SFDVKD. The ends were cut back, 9 bases at V and 3 bases at J, with 10 bases in the middle. CDR3 coding DNA: TGTGCCACCCGGGAGGGAGACACTGAAGCTTTCTTT. Residues: CATREGDTEAFF.

About this clonotype itself: This may arise from a read error, as a much more abundant clone is one base away. The chain combines TRBV2 with TRBJ2-1, with D hard to call. The germline V gene encodes CDR1 SNHLY and CDR2 FYNNEI. The CDR3 sequence is 12 residues long. V lost 3 bases to trimming and J lost 14 bases, with 14 bases between them. Here the CDR3 DNA reads TGTGCCAGCAGTGAGGTCTGCCCTCGGGAGTTCTTC. Its translation: CASSEVCPREFF.

This clonotype was detected ten times or more. The genes are TRBV6-5 and TRBJ2-1, with D tentatively TRBD2 (5 bases). V was clipped by 4 bases and J by 9 bases, with 13 bases between them. CDR1 is MNHEY, CDR2 SVGAGI, per germline. The CDR3 contains 13 residues. CDR3 amino acids: CASSFHGIREQFF. In nucleotides, the CDR3 is TGTGCCAGCAGTTTCCACGGGATTCGTGAGCAGTTCTTC.